This T cell receptor (beta chain) was recovered during a study of regulatory T cells in long-lasting Graves disease. General observations from the study: Favoring TRBV28, TRBJ1-2 and TRBJ2-5 was a feature seen in persistent disease.

A note on this clonotype: Antigen unknown.

CDR3-region Arm-PCR and iRepertoire HTBI primers produced the TCR beta libraries. A single record per CDR3 protein comes from TCRdb applying MiXCR to the multiplex PCR reads. The sample includes more than 300,000 distinct CDR3 sequences, approximately 10% of them seen just once. Time point given: newly diagnosed GD, antithyroid drugs for less than 3 months. The TCR library used RNA extracted from PBMCs. The V and J ends lost 0 bases and 2 bases respectively, with 5 bases between them. The CDR3 has 13 residues. Germline V gives CDR1 ENHRY, CDR2 SYGVKD. The same sample was also used in a study of T cells in Graves' hyperthyroidism and ophthalmopathy.

The chain carries TRBV10-3 and TRBJ2-7; unclear D gene. This receptor was identified in a woman aged 18-29 years with Graves disease. The input for sequencing was peripheral blood mononuclear cells (PBMCs), taken at new diagnosis, from a patient treated with antithyroid drugs. Written as DNA, the CDR3 is TGTGCCATCAGTGAGTCGCTAACCTACGAGCAGTACTTC. As protein: CAISESLTYEQYF.